The T cell receptor (beta chain) under discussion was sequenced for a study of OX40 agonist ivuxolimab in advanced cancers. Across the whole study: The treatment was a fully human IgG2 OX40 agonist, ivuxolimab. Study-level findings and limits: Also present in some nonresponders was a low level of normalized T-cell clonal expansion.

The CDR3 is 17 residues long. A word on this clone: What it binds is unknown.

Repertoires were generated with immunoSEQ multiplex PCR, while TCRdb's copy carries only in-frame clones and drops some. This sample carries under 85,000 clones, 80% to 90% of them seen once, and the ten largest clones take more than 2%. The sequences come from CD4+ or CD8+ T cells sorted from blood, collected in a trial of the OX40 agonist ivuxolimab. The J gene is TRBJ2-3, the V gene TRBV21-1; the DNA was not used to check the table's D call, TRBD1. TRBV21-1 is an annotated pseudogene. The clonotype originates from an adult with an advanced solid tumor such as melanoma, head and neck, liver or kidney cancer. The CDR3 sequence is CASSRDRGPTSPDTQYF. In DNA, the CDR3 is TGTGCCAGCAGCCGGGACAGGGGTCCTACGTCCCCAGATACGCAGTATTTT.